The clone carrying this T cell receptor (beta chain) was counted only a few times. This sample is part of a study of blood T cell repertoires in COVID-19. Study information: COVID-19 samples, acute and convalescent, were from the United States, Italy and Spain. T cells, B-cell-depleted T cells, or PBMCs provided the cDNA or gDNA that served as material.

Authors' processing steps: Reference gene primer amplification in the assay estimated nucleated cell counts. Only in-frame clones appear in the TCRdb table, and some are missing; sequencing was by immunoSEQ multiplex PCR. V and J calls and clone size are as listed in that table; D and trimming were resolved from the DNA. Altogether about 130,000 clones are present, approximately 85% being singletons, with the ten largest covering around 13%. V lost 0 bases, J lost 7 bases, and 4 bases stayed unmatched. CDR1 is SGHVS, CDR2 FQNEAQ, per germline. The CDR3 sequence is 15 residues long. The genes are TRBV7-8 and TRBJ1-4; 8 bases match TRBD1. The sequence was collected from a human donor in a cohort sampled during active COVID-19. Material for sequencing was peripheral blood. The CDR3 region is CASSLAGTGSEKLFF. The DNA for the CDR3 is TGTGCCAGCAGCTTAGCCGGGACAGGAAGTGAAAAACTGTTTTTT.